Each of the 12 T cell receptor beta chains below was sequenced from the same sample in a study of CD8 T cells in Susac syndrome (dated by TCRdb to the late 2010s). The library relied on the immunoSEQ multiplex PCR assay. RNA was extracted using the RNeasy kit, and about 0.5 to 1 ug of the RNA was reverse transcribed with random hexamers. In-frame beta chains were kept once TCRdb had trimmed the public reads at Q25 with fastp and called clones with MiXCR. Each record represents a unique CDR3 protein, reported with the most common genes and DNA among its rows. A total of about 240,000 distinct CDR3 sequences appear in this sample, around 96% of them only once. Of the sample, 0.1% is held by the ten largest clones. Specimen: CD4+ T cells from PBMCs. The source is a human donor with Susac syndrome.

The rearrangement links TRBV7-9 to TRBJ1-5, with D perhaps matching TRBD1 (5 bases). The CDR3 length is 15 residues. V was shortened by 1 base and J by 1 base, with 8 bases between the two germline ends. Germline CDR1 SEHNR, CDR2 FQNEAQ (reference sequence). CDR3 coding DNA: TGTGCCAGCAGCTTAGGAGGGGCCAGCAATCAGCCCCAGCATTTT. Amino acid sequence: CASSLGGASNQPQHF.

The V call is TRBV29-1, the J call TRBJ2-2; 7 bases fit TRBD1. Germline trimming cut 4 bases from V and 1 base from J; bases unmatched to any gene: 3. CDR3 length: 14 amino acids. Germline loops: CDR1 SQVTM, CDR2 ANQGSEA. For the CDR3, the DNA is TGCAGCGTTGGGGACAGAATGAACACCGGGGAGCTGTTTTTT. It encodes CSVGDRMNTGELFF.

The chain links TRBV24-1 to TRBJ2-7; 7 bases align to TRBD2. Germline CDR1 KGHDR, CDR2 SFDVKD. V lost 3 bases and J lost 5; bases outside the gene matches: 12. The CDR3 sequence is 16 residues long. DNA for the CDR3: TGTGCCACCAGTGATCGCACGGGACTACGCCGGGACGAGCAGTACTTC. This encodes CATSDRTGLRRDEQYF.

The sample holds a few counts of this clonotype. This chain links TRBV28 with TRBJ2-5; D possibly corresponds to TRBD2 (6 bases). Germline assignment: CDR1 MDHEN and CDR2 SYDVKM. Between the trimmed V and J ends, which lost 6 bases and 4 bases, there was a span of 6 bases. The CDR3 runs to 11 residues. The CDR3 bases are TGTGCCAGCAGGGGGGGAGAGACCCAGTACTTC. Its protein product is CASRGGETQYF.

The CDR3 loop is CAWSVDRLNQPQHF. CDR3 bases: TGTGCCTGGAGTGTGGACCGACTCAATCAGCCCCAGCATTTT. The V and J genes are TRBV30 and TRBJ1-5; D is ambiguous. The CDR3 spans 14 residues. Germline V gene data show CDR1 as GTSNPN and CDR2 as SVGIG (reference sequence). V was pared by 0 bases and J by 3 bases, with 9 bases between. The whole variable domain, remainder taken from reference TRBV30 and TRBJ1-5, is SQTIHQWPATLVQPVGSPLSLECTVEGTSNPNLYWYRQAAGRGLQLLFYSVGIGQISSEVPQNLSASRPQDRQFILSSKKLLLSDSGFYLCAWSVDRLNQPQHFGDGTRLSIL.

The gene calls are TRBV4-1 and TRBJ2-7; tentatively, D is TRBD2 (5 bases). Looked up from germline, CDR1 is MGHRA and CDR2 is YSYEKL. This CDR3 is built from 16 residues. Trimming took off 4 bases at V and 1 base at J, with 17 bases between the two ends. This CDR3 is CASSPPASTSSYEQYF. DNA for the CDR3: TGCGCCAGCAGCCCCCCTGCCAGCACTAGTTCCTACGAGCAGTACTTC.

V is TRBV9 and J is TRBJ2-7, with a weak D call TRBD1 (6 bases). The germline V gene encodes CDR1 SGDLS and CDR2 YYNGEE. The CDR3 consists of 15 residues. Trimming stripped 4 bases from V and 2 bases from J, with 16 bases between. CDR3 coding DNA: TGTGCCAGCAGCCGGGAAAGGACAGAAGCCTACGAGCAGTACTTC. Its translation: CASSRERTEAYEQYF.

V and J are TRBV18 and TRBJ2-3; a possible D gene is TRBD2 (5 bases). CDR1 is KGHSH and CDR2 is LQKENI in the germline V gene. V was shortened by 2 bases and J by 6 bases, with 15 bases between the two germline ends. This CDR3 has 15 residues. This chain's CDR3 is CASSPSPQPGDTQYF. CDR3 sequence (DNA): TGTGCCAGCTCACCAAGTCCACAACCGGGGGATACGCAGTATTTT.

This clonotype was found a few times. The chain carries TRBV29-1 and TRBJ1-2, with no clear D. Germline lookup yields CDR1 SQVTM and CDR2 ANQGSEA. The CDR3 totals 10 residues. With 4 bases removed from V and 6 bases from J, the gap between germline ends came to 6 bases. The CDR3 DNA follows: TGCAGCGTTGGTCGGGATGGCTACACCTTC. Its protein product is CSVGRDGYTF.

The J gene is TRBJ1-1, the V gene TRBV27; no clear D. This CDR3 contains 11 residues. Germline CDR1 is MNHEY and CDR2 is SMNVEV (reference sequence). V was cut by 5 bases and J by 9 bases, with 10 bases left in between. CDR3 in amino acids: CASSGGSKAFF. DNA for the CDR3: TGTGCCAGCAGTGGAGGGTCGAAAGCTTTCTTT.

The J gene is TRBJ2-7, the V gene TRBV6-5, with D unclear. The V end lost 5 bases, the J end lost 6 bases, and 14 bases lay between the germline ends. The length of the CDR3 is 13 residues. In germline, CDR1 is MNHEY, CDR2 SVGAGI. CDR3 DNA sequence: TGTGCCAGCAGTACACCCAAGGTTGGCGAGCAGTACTTC. It yields the protein CASSTPKVGEQYF.

The rearrangement uses TRBV4-1 and TRBJ1-2; D remains ambiguous. CDR1 MGHRA and CDR2 YSYEKL come from the germline V gene. Deletions cut 1 base from V and 1 base from J, with 7 bases between. The CDR3 spans 14 residues. This CDR3 is CASSQVSVNYGYTF. The CDR3 DNA is TGCGCCAGCAGCCAAGTCTCGGTTAACTATGGCTACACCTTC.